This T cell receptor beta chain was profiled in a study of cytomegalovirus exposure and HLA in healthy donors. V was pared by 2 bases and J by 3 bases, with 7 bases between. There are 13 residues in the CDR3. Per germline, CDR1 KGHSH and CDR2 LQKENI. Study-wide findings and caveats: TCR beta V- and J-gene trimming, according to a later analysis, was linked to a missense DCLRE1C variant. A likely sequencing artifact accounted for one observed cluster of highly shared sequence variants. The study recorded fewer than 200 TCR beta chains that were cytomegalovirus-associated.

A note on this clone: Its specificity is unknown.

With 60 Vbeta and 13 Jbeta primers, the PCR was carried out. TCRdb's table, derived via immunoSEQ multiplex PCR, lists solely in-frame clones and lacks some. The repertoire consists of roughly 190,000 clones, with 70% to 85% occurring once and the leading ten covering about 3.4%. This sequence was found in a middle-aged man in good health and CMV-seropositive. Sequencing was performed on PBMCs. This rearrangement joins TRBV18 to TRBJ1-1; maybe TRBD1 (5 bases). CDR3 sequence reads: CASSPKGDTEAFF. The CDR3 DNA is TGTGCCAGCTCACCAAAAGGGGACACTGAAGCTTTCTTT.